Each of the 8 T cell receptor beta chains below was sequenced from the same sample in a study of blood T cells in healthy people across ages. A J-beta primer mix and a sample-barcoded 5' primer were used in a second PCR of roughly 7 to 12 cycles. In TCRdb, the 5' RACE reads were re-called with MiXCR into one record per CDR3 protein. This sample yields 760,000 or so distinct CDR3 sequences, of which approximately 25% are seen a single time; around 9.2% belongs to the top ten. This sample was shared with a second study, whose subject was T cells of mothers and their children.

Sequenced sample: blood. The source of these receptors is a boy aged 5 to 17 in good health.

The chain recombines TRBV20-1 with TRBJ2-5; D not resolved. CDR3 length equals 15 residues. The V end lost 0 bases, the J end lost 3 bases, and 14 bases lay between the germline ends. Germline values: CDR1 DFQATT, CDR2 SNEGSKA (reference sequence). CDR3 nucleotide sequence: TGCAGTGCTAGAGATTTGAGCAATTGGGAAGAGACCCAGTACTTC. Encoded protein: CSARDLSNWEETQYF.

The CDR3 loop reads CASSPYPGTHEQYF. The DNA of the CDR3 is TGTGCCAGCAGCCCGTACCCGGGTACCCACGAGCAGTACTTC. V usage is TRBV7-3 and J usage is TRBJ2-7; D gene uncertain. The CDR3 covers 14 residues. Trimming shortened V by 5 bases and J by 5 bases, and 16 bases separated the two germline ends. The germline gives CDR1 SGHTA, CDR2 FQGTGA. Looking up the rest from reference TRBV7-3 and TRBJ2-7 gives the full variable domain: GAGVSQTPSNKVTEKGKYVELRCDPISGHTALYWYRQSLGQGPEFLIYFQGTGAADDSGLPNDRFFAVRPEGSVSTLKIQRTERGDSAVYLCASSPYPGTHEQYFGPGTRLTVT.

The chain joins TRBV10-3 to TRBJ1-1; D ambiguous. Germline V lookup: CDR1 ENHRY, CDR2 SYGVKD. CDR3 length equals 14 residues. V shed 4 bases and J shed 5 bases, with 14 bases lying between them. This chain's CDR3 is CAISASEGYTEAFF. CDR3 DNA sequence: TGTGCCATCAGTGCTTCGGAGGGTTATACTGAAGCTTTCTTT.

This clonotype was recorded only once. This chain uses TRBV7-8 with TRBJ1-1; D remains unclear. V was cut by 1 base and J by 1 base, with 19 bases left in between. The CDR3 is 18 residues long. Germline V gene sequence: CDR1 SGHVS, CDR2 FQNEAQ. This CDR3 is CASSLGMAVYSGNTEAFF. As DNA, the CDR3 is TGTGCCAGCAGCTTAGGGATGGCAGTCTACTCAGGGAACACTGAAGCTTTCTTT.

This clonotype was counted between two and nine times. The chain employs TRBV29-1 and TRBJ2-1, with D hard to call. This CDR3 comprises 13 residues. Germline V gives CDR1 SQVTM, CDR2 ANQGSEA. Between the trimmed V and J ends, which lost 2 bases and 8 bases, there was a span of 13 bases. The CDR3 protein is CSVELVSVDEQFF. The CDR3 region has the DNA TGCAGCGTTGAATTGGTGTCGGTCGATGAGCAGTTCTTC.

The genes are TRBV9 and TRBJ2-1; the match to TRBD2 covers 13 bases. This CDR3 has 16 amino acids. Germline V gene data show CDR1 as SGDLS and CDR2 as YYNGEE. J was trimmed by 4 bases and V by 3 bases; bases with no gene match: 4. The CDR3 sequence: CASSATSGRAYNEQFF. The CDR3, as DNA: TGTGCCAGCAGCGCCACTAGCGGGAGGGCTTACAATGAGCAGTTCTTC.

This clonotype was counted only a few times. The V and J genes are TRBV24-1 and TRBJ2-3; TRBD1 might be the D (5 bases). The CDR3 runs 16 residues. Germline lookup yields CDR1 KGHDR and CDR2 SFDVKD. The ends were cut back, 5 bases at V and 0 bases at J, with 14 bases in the middle. This CDR3 is CATSGADRTSTDTQYF. CDR3 sequence (DNA): TGTGCCACCAGTGGAGCTGACAGAACTAGCACAGATACGCAGTATTTT.

Only a few counts were recorded for this clonotype. The chain employs TRBV11-2 and TRBJ2-7; D not certain. Trimming removed 5 bases at V and 0 bases at J, with 11 bases between. Germline lookup yields CDR1 SGHAT and CDR2 FQNNGV. The CDR3 is 14 amino acids. The CDR3 protein is CASSLIRDSYEQYF. The CDR3 bases are TGTGCCAGCAGCCTAATCAGAGACTCCTACGAGCAGTACTTC.